This T cell receptor beta chain was sequenced for a study of regulatory T cells in long-lasting Graves disease. Notes on the study in general: TCR diversity was lower in persistent Graves' patients (versus newly diagnosed ones). Public clonotype sharing was higher in persistent than newly diagnosed patients.

This clonotype was picked up a small number of times. Its matching antigen is unknown. This CDR3 has 17 amino acids. V was pared by 7 bases and J by 3 bases, with 10 bases of the junction left unmatched. Germline V lookup: CDR1 MNHEY, CDR2 SVGEGT. Time point indicated: persistent/refractory GD, antithyroid drugs over 5 years with positive TRAb. The TCR library was made from RNA that had been extracted from PBMCs in TRIzol. Arm-PCR with iRepertoire HTBI primers amplified the CDR3 regions for these TCR beta libraries. TCRdb independently ran MiXCR on the multiplex PCR reads; one entry per CDR3 protein. Of 350,000 to 450,000 distinct CDR3 sequences listed, roughly 24% are singletons.

The sequence was collected from a woman in her forties with Graves disease. The chain recombines TRBV6-2 or TRBV6-3 with TRBJ2-2, with TRBD1 matching 11 bases. Material: peripheral blood mononuclear cells (PBMCs), obtained when the disease was refractory, from a patient treated with antithyroid drugs. CDR3 protein: CASMDRGRAGDTGELFF. The CDR3 coding sequence is TGTGCCAGCATGGACAGGGGGCGAGCGGGAGACACCGGGGAGCTGTTTTTT.